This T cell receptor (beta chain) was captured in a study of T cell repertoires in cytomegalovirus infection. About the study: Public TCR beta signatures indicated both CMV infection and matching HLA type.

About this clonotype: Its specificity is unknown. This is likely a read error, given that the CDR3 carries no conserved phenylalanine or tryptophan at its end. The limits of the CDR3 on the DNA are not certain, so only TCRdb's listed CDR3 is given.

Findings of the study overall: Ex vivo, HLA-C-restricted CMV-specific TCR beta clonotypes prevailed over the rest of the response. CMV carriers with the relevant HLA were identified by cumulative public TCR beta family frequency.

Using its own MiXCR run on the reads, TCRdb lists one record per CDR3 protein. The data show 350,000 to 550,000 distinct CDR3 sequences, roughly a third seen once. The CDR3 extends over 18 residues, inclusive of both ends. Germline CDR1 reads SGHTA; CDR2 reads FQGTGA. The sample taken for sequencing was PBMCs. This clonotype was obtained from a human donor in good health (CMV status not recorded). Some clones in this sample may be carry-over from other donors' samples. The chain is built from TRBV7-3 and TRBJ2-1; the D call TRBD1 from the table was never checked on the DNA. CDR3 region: CASSPRGLDPQGLNEQFL.